The 20 T cell receptor beta chains reported below all come from one sample, sequenced in a study of blood T cell repertoires in COVID-19. Libraries were prepared by immunoSEQ multiplex PCR; TCRdb keeps only in-frame clonotypes and omits some of them. The profile shows approximately 220,000 clones, over 70% of them singletons. The sample consisted of peripheral blood. These receptors came from a woman aged 50 to 65 with acute or convalescent COVID-19.

V gene TRBV19 combines with J gene TRBJ2-5; TRBD2 is a possible D gene (6 bases). V was cut by 10 bases and J by 3 bases, with 12 bases left in between. CDR3 size: 12 residues. The germline V gene encodes CDR1 LNHDA and CDR2 SQIVND (reference sequence). This chain's CDR3 is CATSWGEETQYF. CDR3 nucleotides: TGTGCCACCTCCTGGGGGGAAGAGACCCAGTACTTC.

The rearrangement uses TRBV5-1 and TRBJ2-1; the D gene is possibly TRBD1 (5 bases). Germline V CDR1 and CDR2: SGHRS, YFSETQ. Trimming took off 0 bases at V and 6 bases at J, with 13 bases between the two ends. This CDR3 comprises 15 residues. The chain's CDR3 is CASSLGGRTRNEQFF. In nucleotides, the CDR3 is TGCGCCAGCAGCTTGGGCGGACGGACACGCAATGAGCAGTTCTTC.

The chain uses TRBV10-3 and TRBJ2-3, with 12 bases fitting TRBD2. The CDR3 has 15 amino acids. J gave up 6 bases and V 9 bases, and 10 bases lay outside the gene matches. Germline V gene data show CDR1 as ENHRY and CDR2 as SYGVKD. The CDR3 bases are TGTGCCATTGCGACTAGCGGGAGCCAATACGATACGCAGTATTTT. Translated, it gives CAIATSGSQYDTQYF.

The rearrangement joins TRBV7-9 to TRBJ1-2; D uncertain. In germline, CDR1 is SEHNR, CDR2 FQNEAQ (reference sequence). Between the trimmed V and J ends, which lost 1 base and 8 bases, there was a span of 14 bases. The CDR3 spans 14 residues. The CDR3 is CASSLDGEAVGYTF. Written as DNA, the CDR3 is TGTGCCAGCAGCTTAGATGGGGAGGCAGTCGGCTACACCTTC.

The chain has TRBV14 and TRBJ2-2, with 7 bases that match TRBD2. The V and J ends lost 4 bases and 6 bases, in that order; junction bases with no gene match: 11. The CDR3 loop spans 16 amino acids. Germline V gene data show CDR1 as SGHDN and CDR2 as FVKESK. CDR3 amino acids: CASSPPSSGAPGELFF. CDR3 bases: TGTGCCAGCAGCCCTCCCTCGAGCGGGGCCCCCGGGGAGCTGTTTTTT.

This chain connects TRBV12-3 or TRBV12-4 to TRBJ1-5, with D unclear. The CDR3 is made up of 13 amino acids. Trimming shortened V by 11 bases and J by 3 bases, and 14 bases separated the two germline ends. CDR3 nucleotides: TGTGCCTCCGGTAGGCAGGCCAATCAGCCCCAGCATTTT. Protein product: CASGRQANQPQHF.

The gene calls are TRBV28 and TRBJ1-3; D may be TRBD1 (5 bases). Trimming took off 2 bases at V and 3 bases at J, with 17 bases between the two ends. The CDR3 is 17 residues long. CDR1 is MDHEN, CDR2 SYDVKM, per germline. The chain's CDR3 is CASSLSQPGSGGNTIYF. The CDR3 nucleotides read TGTGCCAGCAGTTTAAGTCAGCCAGGGTCGGGTGGAAACACCATATATTTT.

V and J are TRBV2 and TRBJ2-3; TRBD1 is a possible D gene (7 bases). The CDR3 consists of 15 residues. V shed 6 bases and J shed 0 bases, with 13 bases lying between them. The germline V gene encodes CDR1 SNHLY and CDR2 FYNNEI. This CDR3 reads CASSRRGTSTDTQYF. As DNA, the CDR3 is TGTGCCAGCAGCCGCAGGGGGACTAGCACAGATACGCAGTATTTT.

CDR3 nucleotide sequence: TGTGCCAGCAGCTTAGATACCCCAGGGCGGGACTACGAGCAGTACTTC. It codes for CASSLDTPGRDYEQYF. The V and J genes are TRBV11-2 and TRBJ2-7; tentative D call: TRBD2 (6 bases). CDR1 and CDR2 (germline): SGHAT, FQNNGV. The length of the CDR3 is 16 residues. Trimming removed 0 bases from V and 3 bases from J, with 15 bases in between.

The CDR3 DNA follows: TGTGCAAGTCGCTCGGGACTAGGGTACACCGGGGAGCTGTTTTTT. Its protein product is CASRSGLGYTGELFF. The J gene is TRBJ2-2, the V gene TRBV12-2; the D call in the table, TRBD2, was not verified against the DNA. TRBV12-2 is listed as a pseudogene. This CDR3 comprises 15 residues.

V gene TRBV27 combines with J gene TRBJ2-1; the match to TRBD2 covers 10 bases. V dropped 2 bases and J dropped 13; count of bases not matched to a gene: 11. CDR3 length: 15 amino acids. CDR1 and CDR2 from the germline V gene are MNHEY and SMNVEV (reference sequence). Here the CDR3 reads CASSLSLAGVLEQFF. CDR3 DNA sequence: TGTGCCAGCAGTTTAAGCCTAGCGGGAGTTCTAGAACAGTTCTTC.

The V and J genes are TRBV3-1 (or the pseudogene TRBV3-2) and TRBJ1-1, with D tentatively TRBD1 (6 bases). The CDR3 runs 13 residues. Germline loops: CDR1 LGHDT, CDR2 YNNKEL (reference sequence). Trimming took off 4 bases at V and 3 bases at J, with 9 bases between the two ends. CDR3 loop: CASSPNRDTEAFF. The CDR3 bases are TGTGCCAGCAGCCCGAACAGGGACACTGAAGCTTTCTTT.

This clone was detected a few times. This rearrangement joins TRBV19 to TRBJ1-1; possible D gene TRBD1, 6 bases. CDR1 and CDR2 (germline): LNHDA, SQIVND (reference sequence). CDR3 length: 15 residues. Trimming shortened V by 8 bases and J by 4 bases, and 20 bases separated the two germline ends. CDR3 in DNA: TGTGCCAGTCTGTCCCTCAGGGGAATGCCCACTGAAGCTTTCTTT. This translates into CASLSLRGMPTEAFF.

V usage is TRBV5-1 and J usage is TRBJ1-1; D uncertain. The CDR3 covers 14 residues. The ends were cut back, 4 bases at V and 1 base at J, with 11 bases in the middle. Germline CDR1 and CDR2: SGHRS and YFSETQ. The CDR3 reads CASSGGVWNTEAFF. The CDR3 DNA reads as TGCGCCAGCAGCGGAGGAGTGTGGAACACTGAAGCTTTCTTT.

The V call is TRBV11-2, the J call TRBJ2-7; 8 bases map to TRBD1. V was pared by 6 bases and J by 3 bases, with 4 bases of the junction left unmatched. The CDR3 has 13 residues. The V gene's germline CDR1 is SGHAT and CDR2 FQNNGV. CDR3 in amino acids: CASRPTGDYEQYF. The CDR3 nucleotides read TGTGCCAGCAGACCGACAGGGGACTACGAGCAGTACTTC.

This clone was picked up one time. The chain is built from TRBV6-5 and TRBJ1-2; possible D gene TRBD1, 6 bases. The CDR3 loop spans 15 amino acids. Germline V gene sequence: CDR1 MNHEY, CDR2 SVGAGI. V was cut by 2 bases and J by 2 bases, with 12 bases left in between. The chain's CDR3 is CASSYRITGNYGYTF. Here the CDR3 DNA reads TGTGCCAGCAGTTACCGAATAACAGGGAACTATGGCTACACCTTC.

The chain combines TRBV20-1 with TRBJ2-7; D possibly corresponds to TRBD2 (5 bases). From germline, CDR1 is DFQATT and CDR2 SNEGSKA (reference sequence). CDR3 length equals 14 residues. Trimming shortened V by 5 bases and J by 6 bases, and 20 bases separated the two germline ends. CDR3 in DNA: TGCAGTGCTGGTGGAGGTCCACGGGGTTTCGAGCAGTACTTC. As protein: CSAGGGPRGFEQYF.

V and J are TRBV10-1 and TRBJ2-7; D possibly corresponds to TRBD2 (6 bases). With 9 bases removed from V and 7 bases from J, the gap between germline ends came to 34 bases. Per germline, CDR1 WNHNN and CDR2 SYGVQD (reference sequence). CDR3 length: 18 amino acids. The CDR3 reads CASNYPQSSGAEVWEQYF. CDR3 nucleotides: TGCGCCAGTAACTACCCTCAAAGTAGCGGTGCCGAGGTGTGGGAGCAGTACTTC.

The chain joins TRBV7-2 to TRBJ2-5; TRBD1 aligns across 8 bases. J lost 5 bases, V lost 0 bases, and 11 bases had no gene match. Germline V gene lookup returns CDR1 SGHTA and CDR2 FQGNSA. The CDR3 length is 17 residues. The CDR3 here is CASSLASSGGGWETQYF. CDR3 DNA: TGTGCCAGCAGCTTAGCTAGTTCAGGGGGCGGTTGGGAGACCCAGTACTTC.

The chain joins TRBV11-3 to TRBJ1-4; 7 bases map to TRBD1. The V and J ends lost 5 bases and 4 bases, in that order; junction bases with no gene match: 7. Germline assignment: CDR1 SGHNT and CDR2 YENEEA. The CDR3 is made up of 15 amino acids. The CDR3 sequence is CASSQTGQSNEKLFF. CDR3 nucleotide sequence: TGTGCCAGCAGCCAGACGGGACAGAGTAATGAAAAACTGTTTTTT.